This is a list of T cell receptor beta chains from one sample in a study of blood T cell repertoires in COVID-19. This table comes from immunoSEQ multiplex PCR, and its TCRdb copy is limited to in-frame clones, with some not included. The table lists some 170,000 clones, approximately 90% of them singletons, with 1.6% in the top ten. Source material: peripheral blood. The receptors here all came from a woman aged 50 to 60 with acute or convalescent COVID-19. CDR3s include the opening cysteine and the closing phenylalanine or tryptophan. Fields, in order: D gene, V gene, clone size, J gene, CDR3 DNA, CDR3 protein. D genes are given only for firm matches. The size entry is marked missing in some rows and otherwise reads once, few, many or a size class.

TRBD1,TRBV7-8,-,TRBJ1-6,TGTGCCAGCAGCTTCCGGACAGGGGCCCTATCACCCCTCCACTTT,CASSFRTGALSPLHF
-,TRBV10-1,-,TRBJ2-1,TGCGCCAGCAGTGCTAGTCAGGGCGGCTACAATGAGCAGTTCTTC,CASSASQGGYNEQFF
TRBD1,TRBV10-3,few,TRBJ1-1,TGTGCCATCAGTGAGCAAGGGGGCGATAAGGCTGAAGCTTTCTTT,CAISEQGGDKAEAFF
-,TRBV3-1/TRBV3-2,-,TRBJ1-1,TGTGCCAGCAGCCCTGAGGGCCGCCCGGAAGCTTTCTTT,CASSPEGRPEAFF
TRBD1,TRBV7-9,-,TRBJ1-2,TGTGCCAGCAGCCGGGACAGGGTAACCTACACCTTC,CASSRDRVTYTF
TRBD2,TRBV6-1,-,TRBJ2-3,TGTGCCAGCAGTGAAAGGAGGCTAGCGGGGACCTCCACAGATACGCAGTATTTT,CASSERRLAGTSTDTQYF
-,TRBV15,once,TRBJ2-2,TGTGCCACCAGCCCGAGGCAGGGTTTTATCACCGGGGAGCTGTTTTTT,CATSPRQGFITGELFF
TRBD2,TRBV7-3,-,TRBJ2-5,TGTGCCAGCAGCTTGACTAGCGGGGGAGAGACCCAGTACTTC,CASSLTSGGETQYF
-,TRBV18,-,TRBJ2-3,TGTGCCAGCTCACGCGGGGTTGAGACAGATACGCAGTATTTT,CASSRGVETDTQYF
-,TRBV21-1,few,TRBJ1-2,TGTGCCAGCAGCAACAGGGAAGGGGATGGCTACACCTTC,CASSNREGDGYTF
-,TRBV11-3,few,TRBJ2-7,TGTGCCAGCAGCTTCGACAAGTACTACGAGCAGTACTTC,CASSFDKYYEQYF
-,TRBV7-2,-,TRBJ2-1,TGTGCCAGCAGCTTAGATCGGTGGGCCGGGCAGTTCTTC,CASSLDRWAGQFF
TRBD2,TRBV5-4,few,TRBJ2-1,TGTGCCAGCAGCTCCCCCCTAGCGGGAGGGGTAAATGAGCAGTTCTTC,CASSSPLAGGVNEQFF
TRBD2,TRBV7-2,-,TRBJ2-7,TGTGCCAGCAGCTCAGGAGGGGAGGGTCGCTCCTACGAGCAGTACTTC,CASSSGGEGRSYEQYF
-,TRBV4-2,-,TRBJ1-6,TGTGCCAGCAGCCTTTCTCTGGACCCTAGGACATCACCCCTCCACTTT,CASSLSLDPRTSPLHF
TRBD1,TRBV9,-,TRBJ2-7,TGTGCCAGCAGCCTCGGGGGACAGGGGACCTACGAGCAGTACTTC,CASSLGGQGTYEQYF
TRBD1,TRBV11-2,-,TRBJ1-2,TGTGCCAGCAACCCCCAGGGTGGGGACAGCTATGGCTACACCTTC,CASNPQGGDSYGYTF
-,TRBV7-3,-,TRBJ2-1,TGTGCCAGCAGCGGTGGGACTTACAATGAGCAGTTCTTC,CASSGGTYNEQFF
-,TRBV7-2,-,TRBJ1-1,TGTGCCAGCAGCCGTGAGGGGAGGGGTGTCACTGAAGCTTTCTTT,CASSREGRGVTEAFF
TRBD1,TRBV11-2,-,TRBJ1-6,TGTGCCAGCACCCGTGGACAGGGCGCCGGGTCACCCCTCCACTTT,CASTRGQGAGSPLHF
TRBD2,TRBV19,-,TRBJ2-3,TGTGCCAGTAGTACGTTACTAGCGGGGGGCACAGATACGCAGTATTTT,CASSTLLAGGTDTQYF
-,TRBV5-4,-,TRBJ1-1,TGTGCCAGCAGCATGGAAAGAACAGGGAAAGCTTTCTTT,CASSMERTGKAFF
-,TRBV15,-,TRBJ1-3,TGTGCCACCAGCAGAGATAGGGGTTCGGCTGGAAACACCATATATTTT,CATSRDRGSAGNTIYF
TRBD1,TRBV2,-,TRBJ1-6,TGTGCCAGCAGCGGACAGGGGAATTCACCCCTCCACTTT,CASSGQGNSPLHF
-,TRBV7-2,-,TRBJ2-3,TGTGCCAGCAGGTATGGGCCAGATACGCAGTATTTT,CASRYGPDTQYF